This TCR beta chain was sequenced during a study of T cells in Graves' hyperthyroidism and ophthalmopathy. The length of the CDR3 is 14 residues. Trimming removed 7 bases from V and 5 bases from J, with 17 bases in between. This clonotype was seen at least ten times. No progression to ophthalmopathy during 18 months of follow-up defined stable disease. From RNA transcripts, TCR beta CDR3 regions were amplified. A first-round RT-PCR of the TCR CDR3 used the HTBI primer set. Each CDR3 protein is one row after TCRdb ran MiXCR on the multiplex PCR reads. Among roughly 710,000 distinct CDR3 sequences listed, over 35% were seen once.

This chain uses TRBV12-3 or TRBV12-4 with TRBJ1-1, with a weak D call TRBD1 (5 bases). This sequence originates from a woman between 40 and 50 years old with Graves' hyperthyroidism. Sequencing used blood. The CDR3 reads CASTPEGTKTEAFF. The CDR3 DNA reads TGTGCCAGCACCCCCGAAGGGACGAAGACTGAAGCTTTCTTT.